Presented here are 4 T cell receptor beta chains from one specimen sequenced in a study of metastatic and nonmetastatic thyroid tumors. Patients had received no treatment of any kind before thyroid surgery. TCRdb re-analyzed the PCR reads using MiXCR. The data show some 10,000 clones, with 9% to 15% seen just once and over 10% held by the top ten. The material sequenced was blood. The receptors stem from a female donor with papillary thyroid cancer or a benign thyroid nodule (not recorded which). Some clones in this sample may be carry-over from other donors' samples.

In this sample, this clone turned up a few times. The chain carries TRBV7-9 and TRBJ2-7; D remains ambiguous. V was clipped by 3 bases and J by 3 bases, with 6 bases between them. Per the germline V gene, CDR1 is SEHNR and CDR2 is FQNEAQ (reference sequence). The CDR3 totals 12 residues. CDR3 region: CASSFVVYEQYF. CDR3 nucleotide sequence: TGTGCCAGCAGCTTTGTAGTCTACGAGCAGTACTTC. The variable domain in full, completed from reference TRBV7-9 and TRBJ2-7, reads DTGVSQNPRHKITKRGQNVTFRCDPISEHNRLYWYRQTLGQGPEFLTYFQNEAQLEKSRLLSDRFSAERPKGSFSTLEIQRTEQGDSAMYLCASSFVVYEQYFGPGTRLTVT.

In its sample, this clone is medium-sized. The chain recombines TRBV6-1 with TRBJ2-7; the match to TRBD1 covers 10 bases. CDR1 and CDR2 (germline): MNHNS, SASEGT. There are 12 residues in the CDR3. Trimming took 4 bases from V and 13 from J; bases not matched to a gene: 7. CDR3 bases: TGTGCCAGCAGTGGGACCGGGACAGGGGAATACTTC. This codes for CASSGTGTGEYF.

This clone is medium-sized within its sample. The chain recombines TRBV6-2 or TRBV6-3 with TRBJ1-2, with D uncertain. Deletions cut 0 bases from V and 2 bases from J, with 10 bases between. Germline V lookup: CDR1 MNHEY, CDR2 SVGEGT. The CDR3 is made up of 15 amino acids. CDR3 amino acids: CASSYSGSPNYGYTF. DNA of the CDR3: TGTGCCAGCAGTTACTCCGGCAGCCCAAACTATGGCTACACCTTC.

Many counts were recorded for this clone. CDR3 sequence: CASSQDRAGGRNEQFF. The CDR3 nucleotides are TGTGCCAGCAGCCAAGATCGGGCGGGAGGACGCAATGAGCAGTTCTTC. The chain is built from TRBV4-2 and TRBJ2-1, with 8 nucleotides matching TRBD2. The CDR3 spans 16 residues. The germline V gene has CDR1 LGHNA and CDR2 YNFKEQ. The V segment lost 0 bases and the J segment 6 bases; nucleotides outside the gene matches: 7.